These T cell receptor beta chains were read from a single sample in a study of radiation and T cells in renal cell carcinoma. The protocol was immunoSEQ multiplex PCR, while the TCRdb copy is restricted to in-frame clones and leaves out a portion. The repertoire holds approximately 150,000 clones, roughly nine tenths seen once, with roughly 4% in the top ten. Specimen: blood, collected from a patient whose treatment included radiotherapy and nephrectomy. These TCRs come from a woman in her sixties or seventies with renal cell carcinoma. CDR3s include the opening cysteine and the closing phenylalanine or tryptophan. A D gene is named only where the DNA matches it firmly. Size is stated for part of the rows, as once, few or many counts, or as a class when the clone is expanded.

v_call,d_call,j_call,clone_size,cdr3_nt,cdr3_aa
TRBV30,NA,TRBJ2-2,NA,TGTGCCTGCCCGAAGGGCACCGGGGAGCTGTTTTTT,CACPKGTGELFF
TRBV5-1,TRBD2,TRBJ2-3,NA,TGCGCCAGCAGCTTGGGATGGAGACTAGCGGGTTTTTCCGCTAGCACAGATACGCAGTATTTT,CASSLGWRLAGFSASTDTQYF
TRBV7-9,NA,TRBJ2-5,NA,TGTGCCAGTCGAGGGTTGGAGACCCAGTACTTC,CASRGLETQYF
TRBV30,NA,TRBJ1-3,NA,TGTGCCTGGAGTGTAATGTGGGACCGCTCTGGAAACACCATATATTTT,CAWSVMWDRSGNTIYF
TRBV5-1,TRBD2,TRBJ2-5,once,TGCGCCAGCAGTCCAGGGGGACTAGCGGGGCAAGAGACCCAGTACTTC,CASSPGGLAGQETQYF
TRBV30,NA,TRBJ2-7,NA,TGTGCCTGGAGTGCAACGGCAGGAGCTACAGGGGAGCAGTACTTC,CAWSATAGATGEQYF
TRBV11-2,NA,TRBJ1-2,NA,TGTGCCAGCAGCTTAGATCAAGGCTATGGCTACACCTTC,CASSLDQGYGYTF
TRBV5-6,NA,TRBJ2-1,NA,TGTGCCAGCAGCTTAGGTCAGGGCAGCTCCTACAATGAGCAGTTCTTC,CASSLGQGSSYNEQFF
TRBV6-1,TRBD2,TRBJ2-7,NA,TGTGCCAGCAGTCCCACTAGCGGGGCCTACGAGCAGTACTTC,CASSPTSGAYEQYF
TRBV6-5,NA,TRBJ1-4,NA,TGTGCCAGCAATACGGGACGGTCTGAAAAACTGTTTTTT,CASNTGRSEKLFF
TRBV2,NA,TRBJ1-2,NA,TGTGCCAGCAGTTCCTCCGGGACCCTTGGCTACACCTTC,CASSSSGTLGYTF
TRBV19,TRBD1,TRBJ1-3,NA,TGTGCCAGTAGTATCCCCCTCAGGGGGATATACACCATATATTTT,CASSIPLRGIYTIYF
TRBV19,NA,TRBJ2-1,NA,TGTGCCAGTTCCGGGGGGCTCTCCTACAATGAGCAGTTCTTC,CASSGGLSYNEQFF
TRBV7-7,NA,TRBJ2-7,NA,TGTGCTAGCAGCTTAGTGGCAGGGGGGGAGCAGTACTTC,CASSLVAGGEQYF
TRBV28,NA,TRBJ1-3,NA,TGTGCCAGTATCAGGGGAGATTCTGGAAACACCATATATTTT,CASIRGDSGNTIYF
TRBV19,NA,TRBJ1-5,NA,TGTGCCAGTACCCCCCAGCCGCGTCAGGGATACAATCAGCCCCAGCATTTT,CASTPQPRQGYNQPQHF
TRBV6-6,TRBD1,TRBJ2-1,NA,TGTGCCAGCAGTCTGGGACAGGGGAGTGGTGAGCAGTTCTTC,CASSLGQGSGEQFF
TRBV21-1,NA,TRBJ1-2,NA,TGTGCCAGCAGCAAAAGCGAGGGCAGGGCAAGTGGCTACACCTTC,CASSKSEGRASGYTF
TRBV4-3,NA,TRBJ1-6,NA,TGCGCCAGCAGCCAAGAACGCGGGTATAATTCACCCCTCCACTTT,CASSQERGYNSPLHF
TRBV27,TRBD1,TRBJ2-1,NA,TGTGCCAGCAGTACCGGGACAGGGGTGAATAAGCAGTTCTTC,CASSTGTGVNKQFF
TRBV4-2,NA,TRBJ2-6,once,TGTGCCAGCAGCCAAGATTGGAACGAAGCGTCCGGGGCCAACGTCCTGACTTTC,CASSQDWNEASGANVLTF
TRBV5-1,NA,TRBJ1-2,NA,TGCGCCAGCAGCTTGGCAGGCAACCAAGCCTATGGCTACACCTTC,CASSLAGNQAYGYTF
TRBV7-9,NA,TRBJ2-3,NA,TGTGCCAGCAGCTTAGATCTGCCAGGCACAGATACGCAGTATTTT,CASSLDLPGTDTQYF
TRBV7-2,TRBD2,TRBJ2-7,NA,TGTGCCAGCAGCCCCTCCCAGCGGGGGGGCCCGGGGGAGCAGTACTTC,CASSPSQRGGPGEQYF